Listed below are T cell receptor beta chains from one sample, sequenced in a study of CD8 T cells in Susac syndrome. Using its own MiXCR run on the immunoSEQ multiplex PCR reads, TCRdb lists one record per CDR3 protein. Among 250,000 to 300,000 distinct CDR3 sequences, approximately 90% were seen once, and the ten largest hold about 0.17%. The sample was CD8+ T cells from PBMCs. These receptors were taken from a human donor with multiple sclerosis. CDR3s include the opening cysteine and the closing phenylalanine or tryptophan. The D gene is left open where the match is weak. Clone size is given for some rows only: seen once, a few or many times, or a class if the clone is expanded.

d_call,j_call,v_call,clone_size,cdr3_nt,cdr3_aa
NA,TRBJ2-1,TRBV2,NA,TGTGCCAGCAGTGACTGGCCGAACAATGAGCAGTTCTTC,CASSDWPNNEQFF
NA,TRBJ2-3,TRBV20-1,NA,TGCAGTGCTAGAGTGGTGGATACGCAGTATTTT,CSARVVDTQYF
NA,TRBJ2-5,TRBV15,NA,TGTGCCACCAGCAGCACCGTTATAAGGGACTCCGAGGAAAAGATCCAGTACTTC,CATSSTVIRDSEEKIQYF
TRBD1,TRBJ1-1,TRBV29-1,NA,TGCAGCGTTTCAGGGGGCGCCTCTGAAGCTTTCTTT,CSVSGGASEAFF
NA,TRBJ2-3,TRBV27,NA,TGTGCCAGCAGTTTATCGTCAATGGGGACAGATACGCAGTATTTT,CASSLSSMGTDTQYF
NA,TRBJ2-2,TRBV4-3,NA,TGCGCCAGCAGCCAAGATTTGGGGACCACCGGGGAGCTGTTTTTT,CASSQDLGTTGELFF
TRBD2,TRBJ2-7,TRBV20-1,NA,TGCAGTGCTAGAGATAGGAAGCGGGAACGCAACGAGCAGTACTTC,CSARDRKRERNEQYF
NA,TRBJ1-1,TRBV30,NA,TGTGCCTGGAGTGTGGTAGGGGACCAAGCTTTCTTT,CAWSVVGDQAFF
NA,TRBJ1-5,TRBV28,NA,TGTGCCAGCGGGCCCCAGCATTTT,CASGPQHF
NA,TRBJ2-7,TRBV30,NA,TGTGCCTGGAGTGTCGGGACAACTTACGAGCAGTACTTC,CAWSVGTTYEQYF
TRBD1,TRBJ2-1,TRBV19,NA,TGTGCCAGCACGACAGGGGCGCACAATGAGCAGTTCTTC,CASTTGAHNEQFF
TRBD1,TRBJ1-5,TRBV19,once,TGTGCCAGTAGATCCGACAGGGAGGGCAATCAGCCCCAGCATTTT,CASRSDREGNQPQHF
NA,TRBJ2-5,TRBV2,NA,TGTGCCAGCAGTGAAGTTGGTGTCAGCCAAGAGACCCAGTACTTC,CASSEVGVSQETQYF
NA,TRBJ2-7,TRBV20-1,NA,TGCAGTGCGGGCGGCAGGAGCTCCTACGAGCAGTACTTC,CSAGGRSSYEQYF
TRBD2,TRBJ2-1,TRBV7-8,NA,TGTGCCAGCAGCTCCTTAGTTTGGCGGGAGTTTAGGAGGGGTGAGCAGTTCTTC,CASSSLVWREFRRGEQFF
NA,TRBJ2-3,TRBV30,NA,TGTGCCTGCCCTCTAACCACACCTAGCACAGATACGCAGTATTTT,CACPLTTPSTDTQYF
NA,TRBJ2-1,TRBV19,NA,TGTGCCACCTCGCCGGGTGGCAGCTCCTACAATGAGCAGTTCTTC,CATSPGGSSYNEQFF
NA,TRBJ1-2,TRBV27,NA,TGTGCCAGCAGTTTATGGCCTGGACGGGGCTACACCTTC,CASSLWPGRGYTF
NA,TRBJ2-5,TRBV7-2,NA,TGTGCCAGCAGCTTATCCCCGGGGGGCGGGGAGACCCAGTACTTC,CASSLSPGGGETQYF
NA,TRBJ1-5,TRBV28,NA,TGTGCCAGCAGTTTGAGGGAAAGCAATCAGCCCCAGCATTTT,CASSLRESNQPQHF
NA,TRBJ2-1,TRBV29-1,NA,TGCAGCGTTGAGGGGGGCGGCGGGGGCTTCCGGACATACAATGAGCAGTTCTTC,CSVEGGGGGFRTYNEQFF
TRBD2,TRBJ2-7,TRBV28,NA,TGTGCCAGCAGTGGACTAGCGGGGGACTACGAGCAGTACTTC,CASSGLAGDYEQYF
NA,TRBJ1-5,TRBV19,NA,TGTGCCAGTAGTTCCGAGGCGCATCAGCCCCAGCATTTT,CASSSEAHQPQHF
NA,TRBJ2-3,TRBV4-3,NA,TGCGCCAGCAGCCAAGATAGCGCAGTCACAGATACGCAGTATTTT,CASSQDSAVTDTQYF
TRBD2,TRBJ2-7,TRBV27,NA,TGTGCCAGCAGTCCCTTTTCCCTAGCGGGGCCCTACGAGCAGTACTTC,CASSPFSLAGPYEQYF
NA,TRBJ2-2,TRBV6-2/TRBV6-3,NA,TGTGCCAGCAGTTACTCGACCACTGCAACTAACACCGGGGAGCTGTTTTTT,CASSYSTTATNTGELFF